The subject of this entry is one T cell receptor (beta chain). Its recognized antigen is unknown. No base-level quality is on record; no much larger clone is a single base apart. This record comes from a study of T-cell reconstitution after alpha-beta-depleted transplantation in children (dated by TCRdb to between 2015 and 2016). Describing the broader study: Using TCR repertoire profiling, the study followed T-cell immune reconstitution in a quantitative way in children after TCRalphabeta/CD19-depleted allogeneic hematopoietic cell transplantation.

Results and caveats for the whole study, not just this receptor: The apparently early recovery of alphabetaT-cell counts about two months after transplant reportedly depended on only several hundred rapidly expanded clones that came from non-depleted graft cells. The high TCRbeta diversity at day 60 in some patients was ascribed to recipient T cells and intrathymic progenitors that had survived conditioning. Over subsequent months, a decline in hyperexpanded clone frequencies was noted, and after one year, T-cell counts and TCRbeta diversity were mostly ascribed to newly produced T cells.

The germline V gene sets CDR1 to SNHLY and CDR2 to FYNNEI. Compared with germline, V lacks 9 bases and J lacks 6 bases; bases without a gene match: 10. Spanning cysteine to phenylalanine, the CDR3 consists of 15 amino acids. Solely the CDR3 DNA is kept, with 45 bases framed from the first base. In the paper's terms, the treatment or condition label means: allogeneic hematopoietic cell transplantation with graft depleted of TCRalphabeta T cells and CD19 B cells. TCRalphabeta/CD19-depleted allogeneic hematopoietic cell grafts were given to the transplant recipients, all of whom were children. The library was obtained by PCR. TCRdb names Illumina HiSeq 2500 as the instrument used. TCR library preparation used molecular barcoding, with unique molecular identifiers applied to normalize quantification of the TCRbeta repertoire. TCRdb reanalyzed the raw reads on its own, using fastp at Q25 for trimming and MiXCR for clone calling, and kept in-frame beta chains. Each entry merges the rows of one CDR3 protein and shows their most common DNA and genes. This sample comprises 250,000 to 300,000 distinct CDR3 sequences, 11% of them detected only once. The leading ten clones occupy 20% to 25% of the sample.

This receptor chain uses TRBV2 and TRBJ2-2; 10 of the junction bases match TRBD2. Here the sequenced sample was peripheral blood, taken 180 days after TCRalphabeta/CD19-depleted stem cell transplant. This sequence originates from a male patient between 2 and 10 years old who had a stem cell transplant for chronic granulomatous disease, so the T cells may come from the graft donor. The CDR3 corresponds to CARQKGLASPGELFF. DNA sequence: TGTGCCAGACAAAAGGGACTAGCGAGTCCCGGGGAGCTGTTTTTT.